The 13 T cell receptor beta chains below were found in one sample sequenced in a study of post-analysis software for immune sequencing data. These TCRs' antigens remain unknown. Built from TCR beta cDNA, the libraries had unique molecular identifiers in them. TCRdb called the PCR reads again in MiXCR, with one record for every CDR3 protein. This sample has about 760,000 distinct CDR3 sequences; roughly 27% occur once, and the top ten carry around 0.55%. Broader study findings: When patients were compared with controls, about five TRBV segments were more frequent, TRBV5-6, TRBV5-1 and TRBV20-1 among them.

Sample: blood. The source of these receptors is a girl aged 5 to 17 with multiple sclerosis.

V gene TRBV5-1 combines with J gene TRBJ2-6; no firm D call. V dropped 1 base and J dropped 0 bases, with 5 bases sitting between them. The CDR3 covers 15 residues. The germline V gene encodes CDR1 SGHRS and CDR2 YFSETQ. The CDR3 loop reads CASSLTASGANVLTF. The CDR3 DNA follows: TGCGCCAGCAGCTTGACAGCCTCTGGGGCCAACGTCCTGACTTTC.

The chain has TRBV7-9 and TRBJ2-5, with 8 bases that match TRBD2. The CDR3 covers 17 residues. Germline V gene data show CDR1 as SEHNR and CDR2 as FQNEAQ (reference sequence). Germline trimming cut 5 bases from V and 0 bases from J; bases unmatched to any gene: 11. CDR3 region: CASSLGRGGTHQETQYF. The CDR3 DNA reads TGTGCCAGCAGCCTGGGACGGGGGGGGACACACCAAGAGACCCAGTACTTC.

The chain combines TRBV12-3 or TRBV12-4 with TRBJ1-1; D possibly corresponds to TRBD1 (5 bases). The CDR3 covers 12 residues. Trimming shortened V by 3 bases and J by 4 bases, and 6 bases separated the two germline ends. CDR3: CASSFRVTEAFF. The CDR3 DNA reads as TGTGCCAGCAGTTTCAGGGTCACTGAAGCTTTCTTT.

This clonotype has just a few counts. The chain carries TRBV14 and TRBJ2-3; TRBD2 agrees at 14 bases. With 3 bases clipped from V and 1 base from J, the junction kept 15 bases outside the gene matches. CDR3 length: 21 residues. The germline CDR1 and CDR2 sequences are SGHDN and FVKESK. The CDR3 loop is CASSQENPGTSGSRRTDTQYF. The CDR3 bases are TGTGCCAGCAGCCAGGAAAACCCCGGGACTAGCGGGAGTCGGCGCACAGATACGCAGTATTTT.

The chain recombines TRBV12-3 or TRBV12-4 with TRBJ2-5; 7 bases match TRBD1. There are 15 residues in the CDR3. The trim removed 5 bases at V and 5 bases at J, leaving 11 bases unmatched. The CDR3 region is CASSQGQLSEETQYF. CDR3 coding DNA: TGTGCCAGCAGTCAGGGACAGTTATCCGAGGAGACCCAGTACTTC.

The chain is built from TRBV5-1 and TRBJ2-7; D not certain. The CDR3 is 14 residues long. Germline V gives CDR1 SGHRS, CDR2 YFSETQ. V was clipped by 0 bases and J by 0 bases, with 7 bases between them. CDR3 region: CASSLDPRSYEQYF. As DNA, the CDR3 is TGCGCCAGCAGCTTGGATCCACGCTCCTACGAGCAGTACTTC.

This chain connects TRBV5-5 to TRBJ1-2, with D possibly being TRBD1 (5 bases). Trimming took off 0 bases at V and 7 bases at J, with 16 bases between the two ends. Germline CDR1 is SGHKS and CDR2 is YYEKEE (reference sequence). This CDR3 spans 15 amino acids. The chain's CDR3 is CASSLEGAGKGGYTF. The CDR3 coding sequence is TGTGCCAGCAGCTTGGAAGGTGCAGGGAAGGGTGGCTACACCTTC.

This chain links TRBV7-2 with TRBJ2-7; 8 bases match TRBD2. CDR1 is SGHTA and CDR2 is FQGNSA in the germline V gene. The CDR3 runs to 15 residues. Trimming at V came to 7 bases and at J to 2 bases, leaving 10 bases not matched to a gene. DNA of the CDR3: TGTGCCAGCAACTCAAGCGGGAGTTCTCCCTACGAGCAGTACTTC. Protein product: CASNSSGSSPYEQYF.

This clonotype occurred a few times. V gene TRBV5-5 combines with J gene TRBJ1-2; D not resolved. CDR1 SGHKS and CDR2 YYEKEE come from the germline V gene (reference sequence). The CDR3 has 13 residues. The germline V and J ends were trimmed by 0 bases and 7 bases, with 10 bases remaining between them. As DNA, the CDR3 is TGTGCCAGCAGCTTGGACAGCAAGCCTGGCTACACCTTC. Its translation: CASSLDSKPGYTF.

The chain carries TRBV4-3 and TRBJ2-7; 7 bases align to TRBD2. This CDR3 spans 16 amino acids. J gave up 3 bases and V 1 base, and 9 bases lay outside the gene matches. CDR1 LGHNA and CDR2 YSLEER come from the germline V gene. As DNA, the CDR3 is TGCGCCAGCAGCCAAGTAGTGGGCGGGAGTATCTACGAGCAGTACTTC. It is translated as CASSQVVGGSIYEQYF.

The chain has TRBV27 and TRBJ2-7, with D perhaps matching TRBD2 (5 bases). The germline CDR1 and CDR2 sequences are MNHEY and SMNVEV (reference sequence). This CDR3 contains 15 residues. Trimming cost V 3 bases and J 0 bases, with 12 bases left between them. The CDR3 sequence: CASSFQRKSSYEQYF. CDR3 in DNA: TGTGCCAGCAGTTTTCAGCGGAAGAGCTCCTACGAGCAGTACTTC.

CDR3 DNA sequence: TGTGCCAGCAGCCGCGCAGTAGCGGCGGGGACAGATACGCAGTATTTT. It yields the protein CASSRAVAAGTDTQYF. The V and J genes are TRBV12-3 or TRBV12-4 and TRBJ2-3; D might be TRBD2 (6 bases). This CDR3 has 16 amino acids. V lost 6 bases, J lost 3 bases, and 19 bases lay in between.

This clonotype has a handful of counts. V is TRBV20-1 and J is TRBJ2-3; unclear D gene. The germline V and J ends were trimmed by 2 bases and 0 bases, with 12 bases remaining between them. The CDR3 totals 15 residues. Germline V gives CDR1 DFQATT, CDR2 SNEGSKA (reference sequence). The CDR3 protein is CSARSPERSTDTQYF. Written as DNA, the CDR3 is TGCAGTGCTAGATCCCCGGAAAGGAGCACAGATACGCAGTATTTT.